This T cell receptor (beta chain) was retrieved from a study of identifying expanded T cells in peripheral blood. Whole-study results and caveats: Roughly 1.2 clones differed between technical replicates, versus approximately 16 and 20 over time.

Trimming pared 1 base from V and 4 bases from J, leaving 6 bases between. Germline V gene sequence: CDR1 KGHSH, CDR2 LQKENI. This CDR3 is built from 13 residues. Collection occurred without any documented infections or immune events in donors. The assay was immunoSEQ multiplex PCR, and TCRdb's table has in-frame clones only and misses some. The sample yields around 81,000 clones, about 85% seen once. For this clone: Its antigen is as yet unknown.

This chain uses TRBV18 with TRBJ2-3; D call uncertain. Specimen: blood. The TCR sequence derives from a person aged 18 to 70 in good health. The chain's CDR3 is CASSPLPADTQYF. The CDR3 coding sequence is TGTGCCAGCTCACCACTACCGGCAGATACGCAGTATTTT.